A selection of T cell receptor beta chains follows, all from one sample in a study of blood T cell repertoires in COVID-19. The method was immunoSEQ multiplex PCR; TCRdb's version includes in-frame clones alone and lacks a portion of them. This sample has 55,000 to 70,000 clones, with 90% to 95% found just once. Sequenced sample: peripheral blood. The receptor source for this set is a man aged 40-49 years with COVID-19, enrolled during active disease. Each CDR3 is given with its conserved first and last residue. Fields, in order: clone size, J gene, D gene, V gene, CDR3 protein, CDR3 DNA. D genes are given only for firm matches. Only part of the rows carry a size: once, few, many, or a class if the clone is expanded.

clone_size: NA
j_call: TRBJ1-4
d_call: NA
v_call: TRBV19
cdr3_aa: CASSSQSTNEKLFF
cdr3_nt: TGTGCCAGCTCATCTCAGTCAACTAATGAAAAACTGTTTTTT

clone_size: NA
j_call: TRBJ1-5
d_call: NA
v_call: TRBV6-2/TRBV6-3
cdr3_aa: CASSYGQGGGNQPQHF
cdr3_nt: TGTGCCAGCAGTTACGGGCAGGGCGGAGGCAATCAGCCCCAGCATTTT

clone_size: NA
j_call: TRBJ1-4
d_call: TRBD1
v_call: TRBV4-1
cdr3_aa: CASSLSDRDYEKLFF
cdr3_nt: TGCGCCAGCAGCCTATCGGACAGGGATTATGAAAAACTGTTTTTT

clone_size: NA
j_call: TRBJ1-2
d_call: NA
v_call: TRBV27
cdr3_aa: CASTSDRLHGYTF
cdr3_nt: TGTGCCAGCACCTCCGACAGGTTACATGGCTACACCTTC

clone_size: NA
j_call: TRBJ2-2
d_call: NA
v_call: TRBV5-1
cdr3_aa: CASSLGGGNTGELFF
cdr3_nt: TGCGCCAGCAGCTTGGGAGGAGGGAACACCGGGGAGCTGTTTTTT

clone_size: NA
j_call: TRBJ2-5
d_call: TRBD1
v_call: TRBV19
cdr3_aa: CASSPRQGGGQETQYF
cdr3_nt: TGTGCCAGTAGTCCCCGACAGGGGGGTGGCCAAGAGACCCAGTACTTC

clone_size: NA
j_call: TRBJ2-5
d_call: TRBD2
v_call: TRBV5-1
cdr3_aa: CASSLGARGGAETQYF
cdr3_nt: TGCGCCAGCAGCTTGGGGGCGCGCGGGGGGGCAGAGACCCAGTACTTC

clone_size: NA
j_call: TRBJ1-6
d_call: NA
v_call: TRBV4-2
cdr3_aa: CASRGNRAGSPLHF
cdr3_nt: TGTGCCAGCAGGGGAAACAGGGCCGGATCACCCCTCCACTTT

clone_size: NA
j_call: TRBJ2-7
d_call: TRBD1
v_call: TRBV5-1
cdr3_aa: CASSSQGQGAGEQYF
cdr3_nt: TGCGCCAGCAGCTCACAGGGACAGGGGGCTGGGGAGCAGTACTTC

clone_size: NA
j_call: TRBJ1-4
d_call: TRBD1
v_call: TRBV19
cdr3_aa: CASSPNRGTNEKLFF
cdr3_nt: TGTGCCAGTAGCCCGAACAGGGGCACTAATGAAAAACTGTTTTTT

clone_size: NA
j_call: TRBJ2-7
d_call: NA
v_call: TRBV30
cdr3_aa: CAWSVYGESSYEQYF
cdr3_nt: TGTGCCTGGAGTGTATACGGGGAGAGTTCCTACGAGCAGTACTTC

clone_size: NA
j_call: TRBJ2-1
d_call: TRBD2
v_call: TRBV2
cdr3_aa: CASSEAQRGGRDEQFF
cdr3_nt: TGTGCCAGCAGTGAAGCCCAGCGGGGGGGCCGGGATGAGCAGTTCTTC

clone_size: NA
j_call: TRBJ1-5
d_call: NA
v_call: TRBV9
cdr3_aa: CASSVDPNSGQPQHF
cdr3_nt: TGTGCCAGCAGCGTAGACCCAAACTCGGGTCAGCCCCAGCATTTT

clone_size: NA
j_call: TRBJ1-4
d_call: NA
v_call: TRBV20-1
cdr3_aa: CSASYTGATNEKLFF
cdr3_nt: TGCAGTGCTAGTTATACAGGTGCAACTAATGAAAAACTGTTTTTT

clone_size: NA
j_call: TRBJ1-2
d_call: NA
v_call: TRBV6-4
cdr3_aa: CASSGPWRFDGYTF
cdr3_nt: TGTGCCAGCAGTGGCCCTTGGAGGTTTGACGGCTACACCTTC

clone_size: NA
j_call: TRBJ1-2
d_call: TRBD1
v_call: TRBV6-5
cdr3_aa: CASSYDTGGFQGYTF
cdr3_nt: TGTGCCAGCAGTTACGATACAGGGGGCTTTCAGGGCTACACCTTC

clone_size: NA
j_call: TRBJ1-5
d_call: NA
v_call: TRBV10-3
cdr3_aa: CAISEGDQPQHF
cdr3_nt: TGTGCCATCAGTGAAGGGGATCAGCCCCAGCATTTT

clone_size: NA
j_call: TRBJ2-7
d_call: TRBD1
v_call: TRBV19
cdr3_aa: CASSIDGTGGYEQYF
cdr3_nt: TGTGCCAGTAGTATAGACGGGACAGGGGGGTACGAGCAGTACTTC

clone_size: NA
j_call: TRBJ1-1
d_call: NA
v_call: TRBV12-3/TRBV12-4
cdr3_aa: CASSIPGIPEAFF
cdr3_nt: TGTGCCAGCAGTATCCCCGGGATCCCTGAAGCTTTCTTT

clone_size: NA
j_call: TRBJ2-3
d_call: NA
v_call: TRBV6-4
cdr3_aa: CASSDFWGQGTDTQYF
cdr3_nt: TGTGCCAGCAGTGACTTCTGGGGGCAAGGCACAGATACGCAGTATTTT

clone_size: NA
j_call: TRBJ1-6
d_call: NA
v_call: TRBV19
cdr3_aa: CASSIRGADSPLHF
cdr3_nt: TGTGCCAGTAGTATTCGGGGGGCTGATTCACCCCTCCACTTT

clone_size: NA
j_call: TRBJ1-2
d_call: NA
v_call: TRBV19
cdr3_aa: CASSIGREIYGYTF
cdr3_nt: TGTGCCAGTTCTATAGGCAGGGAAATCTATGGCTACACCTTC

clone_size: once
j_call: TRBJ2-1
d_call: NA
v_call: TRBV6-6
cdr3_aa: CASSYEANFNEQFF
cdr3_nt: TGTGCCAGCAGTTACGAGGCAAATTTCAATGAGCAGTTCTTC

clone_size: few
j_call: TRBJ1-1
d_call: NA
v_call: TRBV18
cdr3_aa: CASSPTENTEAFF
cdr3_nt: TGTGCCAGCTCACCGACAGAGAACACTGAAGCTTTCTTT

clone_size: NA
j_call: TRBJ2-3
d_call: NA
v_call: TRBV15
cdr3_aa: CATSPGQPEDTQYF
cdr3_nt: TGTGCCACCAGCCCGGGACAACCGGAGGATACGCAGTATTTT

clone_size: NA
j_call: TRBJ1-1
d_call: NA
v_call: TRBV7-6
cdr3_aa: CASSLAEGGEAFF
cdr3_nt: TGTGCCAGCAGCTTAGCGGAGGGAGGGGAAGCTTTCTTT

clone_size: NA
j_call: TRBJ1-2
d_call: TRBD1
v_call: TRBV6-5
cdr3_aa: CASSRETGAPGYTF
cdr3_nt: TGTGCCAGCAGTCGCGAGACAGGGGCTCCGGGCTACACCTTC

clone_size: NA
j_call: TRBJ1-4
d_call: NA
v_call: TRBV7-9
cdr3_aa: CASSLQGLDEKLFF
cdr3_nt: TGTGCCAGCAGCTTACAGGGGCTAGACGAAAAACTGTTTTTT

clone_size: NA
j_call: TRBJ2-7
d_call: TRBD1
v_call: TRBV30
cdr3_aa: CAWSVLGQGPTYEQYF
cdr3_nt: TGTGCCTGGAGTGTTCTCGGACAGGGCCCAACCTACGAGCAGTACTTC

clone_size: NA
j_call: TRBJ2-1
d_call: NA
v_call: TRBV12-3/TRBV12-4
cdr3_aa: CASRSYNEQFF
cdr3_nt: TGTGCCAGCCGTAGCTACAATGAGCAGTTCTTC

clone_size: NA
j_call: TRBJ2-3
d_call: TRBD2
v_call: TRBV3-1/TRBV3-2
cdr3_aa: CASSQVSGAADTQYF
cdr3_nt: TGTGCCAGCAGCCAAGTTAGCGGGGCCGCAGATACGCAGTATTTT

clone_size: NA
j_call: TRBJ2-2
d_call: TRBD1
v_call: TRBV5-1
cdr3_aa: CASRALTGGITGELFF
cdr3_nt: TGCGCCAGCAGGGCGCTAACAGGGGGCATCACCGGGGAGCTGTTTTTT

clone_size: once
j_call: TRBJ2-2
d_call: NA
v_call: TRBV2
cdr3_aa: CASTGDSYTGELFF
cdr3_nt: TGTGCCAGTACCGGGGACTCATACACCGGGGAGCTGTTTTTT

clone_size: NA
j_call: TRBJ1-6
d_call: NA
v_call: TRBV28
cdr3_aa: CASSLESGGRSDSPLHF
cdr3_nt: TGTGCCAGCAGTTTAGAGTCCGGGGGAAGGAGCGATTCACCCCTCCACTTT

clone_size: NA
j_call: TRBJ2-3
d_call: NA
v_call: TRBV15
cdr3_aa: CATSTSYPQGDTQYF
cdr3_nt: TGTGCCACCAGCACATCTTACCCACAGGGAGATACGCAGTATTTT

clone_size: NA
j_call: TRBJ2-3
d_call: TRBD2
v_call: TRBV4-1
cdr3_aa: CASSQTSGDPTDTQYF
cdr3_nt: TGCGCCAGCAGCCAAACTAGCGGGGACCCCACAGATACGCAGTATTTT

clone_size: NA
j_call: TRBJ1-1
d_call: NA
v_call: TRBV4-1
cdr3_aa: CASSQSRKNTEAFF
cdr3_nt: TGCGCCAGCAGCCAATCCAGAAAGAACACTGAAGCTTTCTTT

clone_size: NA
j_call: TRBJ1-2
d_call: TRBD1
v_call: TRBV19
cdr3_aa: CASSVTGEGGYTF
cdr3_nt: TGTGCCAGTAGTGTCACAGGGGAAGGGGGCTACACCTTC

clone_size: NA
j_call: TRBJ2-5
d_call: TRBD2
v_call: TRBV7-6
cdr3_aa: CASRRTSGGQETQYF
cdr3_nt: TGTGCCAGCAGGAGGACTAGCGGGGGCCAAGAGACCCAGTACTTC

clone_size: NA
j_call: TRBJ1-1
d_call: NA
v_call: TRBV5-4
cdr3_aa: CASGRTPTTEAFF
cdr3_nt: TGTGCCAGCGGGAGAACCCCGACAACTGAAGCTTTCTTT

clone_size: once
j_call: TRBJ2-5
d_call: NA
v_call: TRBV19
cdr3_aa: CASSSQTQETQYF
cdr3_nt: TGTGCCAGCTCGAGCCAAACTCAAGAGACCCAGTACTTC

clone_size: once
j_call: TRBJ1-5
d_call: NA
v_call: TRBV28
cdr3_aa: CASSVRQPQHF
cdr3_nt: TGTGCCAGCAGTGTCCGGCAGCCCCAGCATTTT

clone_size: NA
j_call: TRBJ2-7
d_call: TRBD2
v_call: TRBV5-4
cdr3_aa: CASSYAGGLHEQYF
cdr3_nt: TGTGCCAGCAGCTACGCGGGGGGTTTGCACGAGCAGTACTTC

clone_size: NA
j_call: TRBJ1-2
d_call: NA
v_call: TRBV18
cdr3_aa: CASSPNQGLYGYTF
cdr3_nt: TGTGCCAGCTCACCAAATCAGGGGCTCTATGGCTACACCTTC

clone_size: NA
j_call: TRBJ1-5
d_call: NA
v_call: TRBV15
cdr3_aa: CATTRTVNQPQHF
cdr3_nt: TGTGCCACCACCCGGACAGTCAATCAGCCCCAGCATTTT

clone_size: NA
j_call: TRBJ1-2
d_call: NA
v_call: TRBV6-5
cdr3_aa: CASTRSGSYGYTF
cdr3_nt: TGTGCCAGCACGAGATCCGGGTCCTATGGCTACACCTTC

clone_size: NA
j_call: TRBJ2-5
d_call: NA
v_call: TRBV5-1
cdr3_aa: CASSPGQDHTQYF
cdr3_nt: TGCGCCAGCAGCCCCGGACAAGATCATACCCAGTACTTC

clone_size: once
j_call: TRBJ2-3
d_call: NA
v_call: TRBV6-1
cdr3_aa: CASSEGASHYTQYF
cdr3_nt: TGTGCCAGCAGTGAAGGGGCTAGCCATTATACGCAGTATTTT

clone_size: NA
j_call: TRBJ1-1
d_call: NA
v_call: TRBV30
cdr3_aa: CAWSGGGGRTEAFF
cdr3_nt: TGTGCCTGGAGCGGTGGGGGGGGTAGAACTGAAGCTTTCTTT

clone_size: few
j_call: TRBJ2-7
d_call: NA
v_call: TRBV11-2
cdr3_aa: CASSPDRFYEQYF
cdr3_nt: TGTGCCAGCAGCCCCGACAGATTCTACGAGCAGTACTTC

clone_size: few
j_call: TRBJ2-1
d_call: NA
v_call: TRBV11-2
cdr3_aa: CASSSLRGHNEQFF
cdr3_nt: TGTGCCAGCAGCTCGTTGCGGGGACACAATGAGCAGTTCTTC

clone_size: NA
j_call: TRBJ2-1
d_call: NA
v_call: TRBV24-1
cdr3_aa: CATSDLPGGSYNEQFF
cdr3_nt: TGTGCCACCAGTGACCTCCCCGGGGGTTCCTACAATGAGCAGTTCTTC

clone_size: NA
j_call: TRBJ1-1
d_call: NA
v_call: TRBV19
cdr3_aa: CATRIQGEAFF
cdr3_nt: TGTGCCACTCGGATTCAGGGTGAAGCTTTCTTT

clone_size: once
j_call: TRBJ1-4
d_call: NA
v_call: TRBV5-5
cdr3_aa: CASSLTGRETNEKLFF
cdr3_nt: TGTGCCAGCAGCTTGACTGGGAGGGAGACTAATGAAAAACTGTTTTTT